This T cell receptor (beta chain) appears in the sequencing data of a study of cytomegalovirus exposure and HLA in healthy donors. The PCR was carried out with 60 Vbeta primers and 13 Jbeta primers. Measured with immunoSEQ multiplex PCR; TCRdb has only the in-frame clones, and not every one. The sample lists around 210,000 clones; more than 75% were seen once. Germline V gene data show CDR1 as MNHNS and CDR2 as SASEGT. The CDR3 covers 15 residues. V was pared by 7 bases and J by 3 bases, with 6 bases of the junction left unmatched. The clonotype was recovered from a girl aged 2-10 years in good health and CMV-seronegative. The sequenced sample was PBMCs. V usage is TRBV6-1 and J usage is TRBJ2-2, with 9 bases identical to TRBD2. CDR3: CASTSSGTYTGELFF. In nucleotides, the CDR3 is TGTGCCAGCACCTCTAGCGGGACTTACACCGGGGAGCTGTTTTTT.